Presented here are 2 T cell receptor beta chains from one specimen sequenced in a study of cytomegalovirus exposure and HLA in healthy donors. Use of 60 Vbeta and 13 Jbeta primers characterized the PCR. Clones were sequenced by immunoSEQ multiplex PCR, and TCRdb holds only the in-frame ones, with some missing. The sample contains about 140,000 clones, over 70% of which appear only once. The sequenced material came from PBMCs. Receptors were obtained from a young man in good health and CMV-seronegative.

This clone showed up just a few times. The rearrangement uses TRBV4-2 and TRBJ2-2, with no clear D. The germline gives CDR1 LGHNA, CDR2 YNFKEQ. The CDR3 loop spans 18 amino acids. The ends were cut back, 1 base at V and 2 bases at J, with 17 bases in the middle. This chain's CDR3 is CASSQGFTVFSNTGELFF. CDR3 nucleotide sequence: TGTGCCAGCAGCCAAGGTTTTACGGTCTTTTCAAACACCGGGGAGCTGTTTTTT.

The V gene is TRBV19, the J gene TRBJ1-1; 7 positions match TRBD1. The CDR3 has 14 amino acids. Germline CDR1 reads LNHDA; CDR2 reads SQIVND (reference sequence). V lost 6 bases to trimming and J lost 0 bases; unmatched junction nucleotides: 4. DNA of the CDR3: TGTGCCAGTAGCCTACAGGGGCTGAACACTGAAGCTTTCTTT. Translation: CASSLQGLNTEAFF.